The clone carrying this T cell receptor (beta chain) has just one count. Deletions cut 3 bases from V and 7 bases from J, with 13 bases between. The germline V gene encodes CDR1 SGHDT and CDR2 YYEEEE. There are 13 residues in the CDR3. Every patient was affected by relapse after autologous stem cell transplantation, while exposure to brentuximab vedotin was not uniform. TCRdb's table, derived via immunoSEQ multiplex PCR, lists solely in-frame clones and lacks some. Of about 26,000 clones listed, around 70% were seen once; the top ten hold about an eighth. These data originate in a study of PD-1 blockade in classical Hodgkin lymphoma.

The clonotype was recovered from a human donor with classical Hodgkin lymphoma. This sequence joins TRBV5-6 and TRBJ1-2; D is possibly TRBD1 (6 bases). The sequencing here drew on peripheral blood mononuclear cells (PBMCs), taken before the second cycle of nivolumab. CDR3 region: CASSSSRGFGYTF. Written as DNA, the CDR3 is TGTGCCAGCAGCTCATCCAGGGGTTTTGGCTACACCTTC.